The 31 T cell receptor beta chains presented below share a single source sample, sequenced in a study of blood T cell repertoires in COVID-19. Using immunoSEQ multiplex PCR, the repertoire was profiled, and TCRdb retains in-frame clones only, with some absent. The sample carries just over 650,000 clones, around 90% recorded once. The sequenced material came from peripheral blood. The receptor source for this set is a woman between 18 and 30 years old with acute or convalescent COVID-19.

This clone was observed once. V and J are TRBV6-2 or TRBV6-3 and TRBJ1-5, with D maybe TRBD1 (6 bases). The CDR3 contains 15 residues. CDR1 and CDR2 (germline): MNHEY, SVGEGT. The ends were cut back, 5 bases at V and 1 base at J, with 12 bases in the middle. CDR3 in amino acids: CASSTRGGSNQPQHF. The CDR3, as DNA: TGTGCCAGCAGTACCCGGGGGGGCAGCAATCAGCCCCAGCATTTT.

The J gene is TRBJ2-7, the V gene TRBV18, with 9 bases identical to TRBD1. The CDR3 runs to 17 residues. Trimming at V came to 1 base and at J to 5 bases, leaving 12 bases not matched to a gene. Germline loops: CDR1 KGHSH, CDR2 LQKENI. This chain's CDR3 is CASSPLPPGQGVHEQYF. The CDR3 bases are TGTGCCAGCTCACCACTGCCTCCGGGACAGGGTGTCCACGAGCAGTACTTC.

The CDR3 DNA is TGCGCCAGCAGCCTATCGACAGACCGGGGGACCGGGGAGCTGTTTTTT. As protein: CASSLSTDRGTGELFF. V and J are TRBV5-1 and TRBJ2-2; D possibly corresponds to TRBD2 (6 bases). CDR1 is SGHRS and CDR2 is YFSETQ in the germline V gene. V gave up 4 bases and J gave up 5 bases, with 18 bases separating them. The CDR3 is 16 amino acids.

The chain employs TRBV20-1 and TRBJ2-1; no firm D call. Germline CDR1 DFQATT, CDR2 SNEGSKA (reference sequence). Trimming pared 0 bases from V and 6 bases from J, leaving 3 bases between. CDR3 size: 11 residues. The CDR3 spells CSARDRNEQFF. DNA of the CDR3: TGCAGTGCTAGAGATCGCAATGAGCAGTTCTTC.

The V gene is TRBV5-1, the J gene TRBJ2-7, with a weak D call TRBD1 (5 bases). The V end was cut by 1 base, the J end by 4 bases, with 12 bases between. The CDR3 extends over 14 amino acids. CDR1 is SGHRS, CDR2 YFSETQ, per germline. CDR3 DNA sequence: TGCGCCAGCAGCTTGCCAGGGCCGGTGTACGAGCAGTACTTC. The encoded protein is CASSLPGPVYEQYF.

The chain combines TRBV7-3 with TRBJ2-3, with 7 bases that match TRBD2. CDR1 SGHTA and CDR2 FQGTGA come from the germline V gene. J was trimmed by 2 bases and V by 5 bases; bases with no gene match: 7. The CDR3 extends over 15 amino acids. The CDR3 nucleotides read TGTGCCAGCAGCCTTGGGGGGAGGGCCACAGATACGCAGTATTTT. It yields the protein CASSLGGRATDTQYF. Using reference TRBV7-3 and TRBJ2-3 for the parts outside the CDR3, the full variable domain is GAGVSQTPSNKVTEKGKYVELRCDPISGHTALYWYRQSLGQGPEFLIYFQGTGAADDSGLPNDRFFAVRPEGSVSTLKIQRTERGDSAVYLCASSLGGRATDTQYFGPGTRLTVL.

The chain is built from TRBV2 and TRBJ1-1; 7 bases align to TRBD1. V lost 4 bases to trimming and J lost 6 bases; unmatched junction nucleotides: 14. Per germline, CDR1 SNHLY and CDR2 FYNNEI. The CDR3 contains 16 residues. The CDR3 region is CASSAAFGTVKAEAFF. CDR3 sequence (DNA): TGTGCCAGCAGTGCGGCCTTCGGGACAGTTAAAGCTGAAGCTTTCTTT.

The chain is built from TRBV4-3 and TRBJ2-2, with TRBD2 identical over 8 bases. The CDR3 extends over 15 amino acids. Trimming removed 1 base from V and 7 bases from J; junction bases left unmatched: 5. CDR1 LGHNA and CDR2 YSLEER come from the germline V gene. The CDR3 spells CASSQAGGPVGELFF. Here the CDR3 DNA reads TGCGCCAGCAGCCAAGCGGGGGGGCCGGTCGGGGAGCTGTTTTTT.

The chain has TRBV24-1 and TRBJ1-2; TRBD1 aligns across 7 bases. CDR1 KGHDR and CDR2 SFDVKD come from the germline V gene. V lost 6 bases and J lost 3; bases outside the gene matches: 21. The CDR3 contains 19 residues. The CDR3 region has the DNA TGTGCCACCAGTCACCCCCTATCGACAGGGAGCGTTTTGGACTATGGCTACACCTTC. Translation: CATSHPLSTGSVLDYGYTF.

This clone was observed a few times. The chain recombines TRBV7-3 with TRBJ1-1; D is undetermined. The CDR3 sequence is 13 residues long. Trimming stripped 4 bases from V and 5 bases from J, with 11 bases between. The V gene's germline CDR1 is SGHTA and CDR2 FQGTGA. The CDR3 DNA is TGTGCCAGCAGCTCCCCAGGAAGGACTGAAGCTTTCTTT. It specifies CASSSPGRTEAFF.

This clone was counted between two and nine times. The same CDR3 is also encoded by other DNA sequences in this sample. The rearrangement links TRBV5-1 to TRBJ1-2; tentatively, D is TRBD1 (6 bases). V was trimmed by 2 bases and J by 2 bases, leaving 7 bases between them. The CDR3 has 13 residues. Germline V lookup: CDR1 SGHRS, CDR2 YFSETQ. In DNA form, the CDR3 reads TGCGCCAGCAGCTTAGGGGGAAACTATGGCTACACCTTC. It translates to CASSLGGNYGYTF. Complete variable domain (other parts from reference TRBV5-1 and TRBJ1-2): KAGVTQTPRYLIKTRGQQVTLSCSPISGHRSVSWYQQTPGQGLQFLFEYFSETQRNKGNFPGRFSGRQFSNSRSEMNVSTLELGDSALYLCASSLGGNYGYTFGSGTRLTVV.

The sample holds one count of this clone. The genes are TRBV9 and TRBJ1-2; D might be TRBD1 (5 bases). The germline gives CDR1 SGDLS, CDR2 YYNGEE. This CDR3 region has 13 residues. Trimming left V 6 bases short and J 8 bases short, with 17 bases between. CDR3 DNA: TGTGCCAGCACGGGGGACTCCCCCCCCGGCTACACCTTC. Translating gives CASTGDSPPGYTF. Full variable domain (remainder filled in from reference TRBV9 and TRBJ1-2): DSGVTQTPKHLITATGQRVTLRCSPRSGDLSVYWYQQSLDQGLQFLIQYYNGEERAKGNILERFSAQQFPDLHSELNLSSLELGDSALYFCASTGDSPPGYTFGSGTRLTVV.

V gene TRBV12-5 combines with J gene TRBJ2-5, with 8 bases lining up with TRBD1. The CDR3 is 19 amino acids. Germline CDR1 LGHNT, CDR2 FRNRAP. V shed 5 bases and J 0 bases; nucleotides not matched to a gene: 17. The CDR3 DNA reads TGTGCTAGTGGTCCGGGGCCCGGGACAGGTAGCCGGTACCAAGAGACCCAGTACTTC. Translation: CASGPGPGTGSRYQETQYF.

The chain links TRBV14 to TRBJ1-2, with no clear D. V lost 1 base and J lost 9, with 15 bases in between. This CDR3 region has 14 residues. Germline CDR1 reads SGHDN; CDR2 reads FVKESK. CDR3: CASSQGRGRVRYTF. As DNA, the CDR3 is TGTGCCAGCAGCCAAGGTCGGGGAAGAGTGCGCTACACCTTC.

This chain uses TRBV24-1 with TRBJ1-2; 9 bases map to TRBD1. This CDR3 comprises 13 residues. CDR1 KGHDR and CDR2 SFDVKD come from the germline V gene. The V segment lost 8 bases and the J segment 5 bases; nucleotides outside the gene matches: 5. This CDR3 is CATNRGLGYGYTF. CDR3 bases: TGTGCCACCAACAGGGGGCTAGGGTATGGCTACACCTTC.

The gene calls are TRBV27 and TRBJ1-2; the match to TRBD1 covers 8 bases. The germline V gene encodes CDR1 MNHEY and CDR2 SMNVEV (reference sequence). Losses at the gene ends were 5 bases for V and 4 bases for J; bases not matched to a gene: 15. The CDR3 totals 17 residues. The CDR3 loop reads CASSGGQGFRDRYGYTF. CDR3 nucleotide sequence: TGTGCCAGCAGTGGCGGACAGGGCTTTCGGGACCGCTATGGCTACACCTTC.

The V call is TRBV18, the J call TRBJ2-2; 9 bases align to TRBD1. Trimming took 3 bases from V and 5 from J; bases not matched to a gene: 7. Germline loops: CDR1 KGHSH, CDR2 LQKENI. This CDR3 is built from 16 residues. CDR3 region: CASSPLDRGYTGELFF. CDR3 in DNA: TGTGCCAGCTCACCCCTGGACAGGGGTTATACCGGGGAGCTGTTTTTT.

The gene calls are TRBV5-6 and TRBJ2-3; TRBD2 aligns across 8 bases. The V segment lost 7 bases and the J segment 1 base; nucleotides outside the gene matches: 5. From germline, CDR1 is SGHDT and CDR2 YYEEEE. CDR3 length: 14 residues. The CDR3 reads CASATSAGTDTQYF. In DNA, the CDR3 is TGTGCCAGCGCGACTAGCGCCGGCACAGATACGCAGTATTTT.

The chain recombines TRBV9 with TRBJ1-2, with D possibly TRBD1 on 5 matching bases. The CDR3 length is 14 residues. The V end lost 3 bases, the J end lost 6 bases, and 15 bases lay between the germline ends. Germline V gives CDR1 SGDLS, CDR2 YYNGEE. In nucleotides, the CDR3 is TGTGCCAGCAGCGCACTTGGGACTGTTGATGGCTACACCTTC. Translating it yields CASSALGTVDGYTF.

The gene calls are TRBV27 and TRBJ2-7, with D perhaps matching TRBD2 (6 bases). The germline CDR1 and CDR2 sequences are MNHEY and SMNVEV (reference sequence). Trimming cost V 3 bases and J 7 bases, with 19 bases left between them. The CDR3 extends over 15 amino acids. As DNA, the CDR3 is TGTGCCAGCAGTTTGAGGGCGGGGCTTCTACGGGAGCAGTACTTC. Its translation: CASSLRAGLLREQYF.

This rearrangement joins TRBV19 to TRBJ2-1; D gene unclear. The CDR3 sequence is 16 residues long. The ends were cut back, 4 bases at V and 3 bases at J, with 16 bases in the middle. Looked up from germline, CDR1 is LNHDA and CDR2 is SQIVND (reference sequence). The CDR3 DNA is TGTGCCAGTAGTACTGCCCAGCCTTACAGCTACAATGAGCAGTTCTTC. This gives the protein CASSTAQPYSYNEQFF. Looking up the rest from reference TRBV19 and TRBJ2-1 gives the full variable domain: DGGITQSPKYLFRKEGQNVTLSCEQNLNHDAMYWYRQDPGQGLRLIYYSQIVNDFQKGDIAEGYSVSREKKESFPLTVTSAQKNPTAFYLCASSTAQPYSYNEQFFGPGTRLTVL.

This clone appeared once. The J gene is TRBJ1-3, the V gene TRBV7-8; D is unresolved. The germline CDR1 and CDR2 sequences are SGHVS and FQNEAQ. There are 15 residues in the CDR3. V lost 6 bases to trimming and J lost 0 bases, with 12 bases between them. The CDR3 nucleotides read TGTGCCAGCAGTTCCGGAGGCTACTCTGGAAACACCATATATTTT. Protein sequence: CASSSGGYSGNTIYF. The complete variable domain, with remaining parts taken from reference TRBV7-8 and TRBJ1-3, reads GAGVSQSPRYKVAKRGQDVALRCDPISGHVSLFWYQQALGQGPEFLTYFQNEAQLDKSGLPSDRFFAERPEGSVSTLKIQRTQQEDSAVYLCASSSGGYSGNTIYFGEGSWLTVV.

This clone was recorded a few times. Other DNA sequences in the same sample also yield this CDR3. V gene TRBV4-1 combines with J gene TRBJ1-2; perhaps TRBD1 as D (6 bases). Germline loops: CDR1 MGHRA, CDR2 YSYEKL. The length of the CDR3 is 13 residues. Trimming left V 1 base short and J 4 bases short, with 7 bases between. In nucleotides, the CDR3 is TGCGCCAGCAGCCAAGGGACAGTCTATGGCTACACCTTC. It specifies CASSQGTVYGYTF.

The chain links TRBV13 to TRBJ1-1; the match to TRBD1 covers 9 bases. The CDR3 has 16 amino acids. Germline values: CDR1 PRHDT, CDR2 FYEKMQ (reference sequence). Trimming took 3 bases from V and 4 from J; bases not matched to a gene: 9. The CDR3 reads CASSFRDRAAGTEAFF. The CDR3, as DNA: TGTGCCAGCAGCTTCCGGGACAGGGCTGCTGGCACTGAAGCTTTCTTT.

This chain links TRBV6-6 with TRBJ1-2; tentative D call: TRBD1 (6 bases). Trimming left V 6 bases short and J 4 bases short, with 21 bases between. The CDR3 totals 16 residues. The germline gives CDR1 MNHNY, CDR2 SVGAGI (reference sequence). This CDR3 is CASSPGLGTTIYGYTF. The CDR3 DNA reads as TGTGCCAGCAGCCCGGGTCTCGGGACAACGATCTATGGCTACACCTTC.

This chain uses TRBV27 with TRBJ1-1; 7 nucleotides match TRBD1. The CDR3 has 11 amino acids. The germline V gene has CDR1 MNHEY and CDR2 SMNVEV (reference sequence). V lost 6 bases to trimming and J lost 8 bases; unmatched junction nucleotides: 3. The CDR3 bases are TGTGCCAGCAGGACAGGGCCCGAAGCTTTCTTT. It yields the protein CASRTGPEAFF.

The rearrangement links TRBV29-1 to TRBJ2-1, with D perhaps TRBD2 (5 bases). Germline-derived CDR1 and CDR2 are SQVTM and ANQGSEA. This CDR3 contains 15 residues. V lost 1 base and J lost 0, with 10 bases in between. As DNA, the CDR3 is TGCAGCGTTGAAGTGAGGGTAAGCTCCTACAATGAGCAGTTCTTC. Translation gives CSVEVRVSSYNEQFF.

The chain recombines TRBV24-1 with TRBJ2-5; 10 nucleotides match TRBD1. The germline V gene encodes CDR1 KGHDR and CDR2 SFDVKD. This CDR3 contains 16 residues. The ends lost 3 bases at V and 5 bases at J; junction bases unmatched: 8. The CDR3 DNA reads TGTGCCACCAGTGATCTTTCCGGGACAGGGGTTGAGACCCAGTACTTC. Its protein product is CATSDLSGTGVETQYF.

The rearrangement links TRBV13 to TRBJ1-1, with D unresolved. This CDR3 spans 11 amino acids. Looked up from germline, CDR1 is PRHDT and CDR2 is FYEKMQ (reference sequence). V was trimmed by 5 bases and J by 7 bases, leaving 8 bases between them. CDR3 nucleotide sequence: TGTGCCAGCAGCCTCGCGGGTGAAGCTTTCTTT. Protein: CASSLAGEAFF. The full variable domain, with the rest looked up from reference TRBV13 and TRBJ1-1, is AAGVIQSPRHLIKEKRETATLKCYPIPRHDTVYWYQQGPGQDPQFLISFYEKMQSDKGSIPDRFSAQQFSDYHSELNMSSLELGDSALYFCASSLAGEAFFGQGTRLTVV.

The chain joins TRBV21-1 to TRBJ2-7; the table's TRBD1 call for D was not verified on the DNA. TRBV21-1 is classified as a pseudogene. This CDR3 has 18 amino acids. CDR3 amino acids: CASSKGAGTGGRNYEQYF. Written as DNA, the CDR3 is TGTGCCAGCAGCAAAGGCGCCGGGACAGGGGGCAGGAACTACGAGCAGTACTTC.

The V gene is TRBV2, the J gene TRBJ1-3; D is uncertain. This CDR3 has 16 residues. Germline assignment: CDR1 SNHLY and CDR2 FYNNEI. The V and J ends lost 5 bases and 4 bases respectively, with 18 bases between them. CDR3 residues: CASSPYTPVLGNTIYF. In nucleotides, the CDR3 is TGTGCCAGCAGTCCGTATACTCCCGTCCTCGGAAACACCATATATTTT.